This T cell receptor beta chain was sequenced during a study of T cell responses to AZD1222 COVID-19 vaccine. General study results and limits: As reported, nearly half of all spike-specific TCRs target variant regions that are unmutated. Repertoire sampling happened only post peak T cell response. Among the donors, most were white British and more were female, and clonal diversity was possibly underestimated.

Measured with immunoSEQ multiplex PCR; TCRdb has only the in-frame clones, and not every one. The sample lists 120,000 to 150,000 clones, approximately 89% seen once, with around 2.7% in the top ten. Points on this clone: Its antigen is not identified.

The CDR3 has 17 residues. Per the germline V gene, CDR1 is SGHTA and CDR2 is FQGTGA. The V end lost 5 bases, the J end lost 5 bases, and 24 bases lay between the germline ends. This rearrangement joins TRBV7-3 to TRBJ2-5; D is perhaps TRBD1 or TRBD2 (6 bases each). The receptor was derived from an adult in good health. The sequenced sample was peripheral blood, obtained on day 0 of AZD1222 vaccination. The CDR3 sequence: CASSQYPRGASGETQYF. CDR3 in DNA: TGTGCCAGCAGCCAATATCCGAGGGGGGCCTCCGGGGAGACCCAGTACTTC.